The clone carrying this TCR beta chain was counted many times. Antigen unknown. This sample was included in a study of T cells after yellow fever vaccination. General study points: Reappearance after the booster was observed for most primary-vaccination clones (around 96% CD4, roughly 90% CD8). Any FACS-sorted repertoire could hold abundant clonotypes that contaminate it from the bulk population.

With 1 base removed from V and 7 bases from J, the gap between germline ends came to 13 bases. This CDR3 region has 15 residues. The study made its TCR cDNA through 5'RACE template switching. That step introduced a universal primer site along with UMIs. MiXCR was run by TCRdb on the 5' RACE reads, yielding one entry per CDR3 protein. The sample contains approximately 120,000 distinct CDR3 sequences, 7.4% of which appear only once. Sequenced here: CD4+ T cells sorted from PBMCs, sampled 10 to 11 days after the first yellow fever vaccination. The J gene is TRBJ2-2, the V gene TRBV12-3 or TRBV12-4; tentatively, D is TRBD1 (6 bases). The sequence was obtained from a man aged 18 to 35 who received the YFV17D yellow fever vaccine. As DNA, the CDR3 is TGTGCCAGCAGTTTAGTCCGGGGCAGGGGCGGGGAGCTGTTTTTT. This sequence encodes CASSLVRGRGGELFF.